This note documents a single TCR beta chain sequence. Its antigen is currently unknown. This entry is derived from a study of a mutant IDH1 vaccine in newly diagnosed glioma. Study-wide context: In weeks 1, 3, 5, 7, 11, 15, 19 and 23, patients were vaccinated. Previous treatment comprised radiotherapy, temozolomide, or both, mostly both. Findings of the study overall: Pseudoprogression looked unconnected to shifts in top peripheral T cell clonotypes.

Time point described: week 5, during vaccination. The vaccine gave 300 ug of a 20-mer mutant IDH1 peptide subcutaneously per dose. Sequenced by immunoSEQ multiplex PCR; TCRdb stores in-frame clones only, minus some. The sample includes some 42,000 clones, 70% to 90% of them seen just once. The CDR3 contains 16 residues. Germline CDR1 SGHNT, CDR2 YYREEE (reference sequence). With V trimmed by 3 bases and J by 6 bases, 12 bases remained unmatched. The sequencing here drew on PBMCs, taken from a glioma patient whose treatment included an IDH1 peptide vaccine. The V call is TRBV5-4, the J call TRBJ2-7, with 10 bases matching TRBD2. This receptor was obtained from a man between 40 and 49 years old with glioma. CDR3 coding DNA: TGTGCCAGCAGCTCCCCCGATAGCGGGAGGACCGGCGAGCAGTACTTC. It is translated as CASSSPDSGRTGEQYF.